This TCR beta chain was found in a study of metastatic and nonmetastatic thyroid tumors. In the study overall: From malignant and benign thyroid patients, repertoires in blood and in tumor or nodule tissue were compared. Findings and caveats of the study: A significant increase in TCR beta diversity was reportedly seen in malignant thyroid tumors relative to benign nodules, in blood and tumor.

TCRdb re-called the PCR reads through MiXCR. The profile covers tens of thousands of clones, with roughly 15% appearing a single time and almost 9.5% taken by the ten largest. The table lists this clone with many counts. What it recognizes is unknown. No treatment of any kind had been given to any patient before thyroid surgery. V lost 2 bases and J 5 bases, leaving 13 bases between the germline ends. CDR1 is DFQATT, CDR2 SNEGSKA, per germline (reference sequence). This CDR3 spans 13 amino acids. The genes are TRBV20-1 and TRBJ2-7; D is perhaps TRBD2 (6 bases). The sequence came from a male donor with papillary thyroid cancer or a benign thyroid nodule (not recorded which). Some clones in this sample may be carry-over from other donors' samples. Material: blood. In nucleotides, the CDR3 is TGCAGTGCTAGACTAGGGGACTTGCACGAGCAGTACGTC. Translating it yields CSARLGDLHEQYV.